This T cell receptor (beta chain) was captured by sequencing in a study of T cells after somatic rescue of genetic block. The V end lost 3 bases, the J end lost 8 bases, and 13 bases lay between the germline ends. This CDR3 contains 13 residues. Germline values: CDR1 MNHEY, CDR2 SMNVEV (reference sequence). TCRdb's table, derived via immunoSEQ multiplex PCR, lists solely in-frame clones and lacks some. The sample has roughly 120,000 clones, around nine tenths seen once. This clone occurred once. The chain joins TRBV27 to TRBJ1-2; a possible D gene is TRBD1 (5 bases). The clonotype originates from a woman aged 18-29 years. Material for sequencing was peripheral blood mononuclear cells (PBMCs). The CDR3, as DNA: TGTGCCAGCAGTTTTTCTGTAAGGGGAGGCTACACCTTC. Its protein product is CASSFSVRGGYTF.